This T cell receptor (beta chain) was captured by sequencing in a study of blood T cells in healthy people across ages. This clonotype has just one count. Its matching antigen is unknown. At least 6 million PBMCs were isolated per sample. Notes on the study in general: Diversity was higher, and naive CD4+ cells more numerous, in long-lived donors than in aged donors.

A second about 7 to 12 cycle PCR used barcoded and J-beta primers. A template-switch adaptor with 12 random nucleotides tagged each cDNA molecule. TCRdb reprocessed the 5' RACE reads via MiXCR and lists one record per CDR3 protein. The sample holds 700,000 or so distinct CDR3 sequences, approximately 21% seen once. The CDR3 consists of 16 residues. Between the trimmed V and J ends, which lost 7 bases and 3 bases, there was a span of 22 bases. Germline loops: CDR1 SGHRS, CDR2 YFSETQ. The receptor was isolated from a man aged 65 to 85 in good health. The specimen sequenced was blood. The chain couples TRBV5-1 to TRBJ1-1; D may be TRBD1 (5 bases). The CDR3 loop is CASGPILTGGHTEAFF. The CDR3 bases are TGCGCCAGCGGCCCGATCCTGACGGGGGGTCACACTGAAGCTTTCTTT.